One sample yielded the 9 T cell receptor beta chains listed below, sequenced in a study of PD-L1 blockade in urothelial cancer. Time point described: pretreatment peripheral blood. Assay: immunoSEQ multiplex PCR; the TCRdb copy retains only in-frame clones and omits some. The table shows 84,000 or so clones, with 70% to 90% occurring only once. Specimen: PBMCs, collected around atezolizumab (anti-PD-L1) treatment. The origin of the receptors is a man aged 55 to 70 with urothelial cancer.

The CDR3 nucleotides are TGTGCCAGCAGTTTATATCGGGACAGCTCCTACAATGAGCAGTTCTTC. Protein product: CASSLYRDSSYNEQFF. The chain recombines TRBV27 with TRBJ2-1, with TRBD1 identical over 7 bases. Germline CDR1 is MNHEY and CDR2 is SMNVEV (reference sequence). The CDR3 totals 16 residues. J gave up 0 bases and V 1 base, and 3 bases lay outside the gene matches.

The chain combines TRBV30 with TRBJ1-6; 7 nucleotides line up with TRBD1. Germline V lookup: CDR1 GTSNPN, CDR2 SVGIG (reference sequence). This CDR3 has 12 amino acids. V was clipped by 3 bases and J by 9 bases; unmatched bases: 2. The CDR3 region has the DNA TGTGCCTGGAGGACAGGGACTTCACCCCTCCACTTT. The encoded protein is CAWRTGTSPLHF. The variable domain in full, completed from reference TRBV30 and TRBJ1-6, reads SQTIHQWPATLVQPVGSPLSLECTVEGTSNPNLYWYRQAAGRGLQLLFYSVGIGQISSEVPQNLSASRPQDRQFILSSKKLLLSDSGFYLCAWRTGTSPLHFGNGTRLTVT.

This clone appeared once. The chain has TRBV27 and TRBJ1-1; no clear D. Trimming shortened V by 6 bases and J by 0 bases, and 11 bases separated the two germline ends. Germline-derived CDR1 and CDR2 are MNHEY and SMNVEV (reference sequence). This CDR3 region has 14 residues. The CDR3 coding sequence is TGTGCCAGCAGCGGGTACCCGTTGAACACTGAAGCTTTCTTT. Protein: CASSGYPLNTEAFF.

The chain has TRBV5-6 and TRBJ1-5; D uncertain. CDR1 and CDR2 (germline): SGHDT, YYEEEE. V was trimmed by 4 bases and J by 0 bases, leaving 11 bases between them. CDR3 length: 15 amino acids. The chain's CDR3 is CASSNGVYSNQPQHF. The DNA of the CDR3 is TGTGCCAGCAGCAATGGAGTATATAGCAATCAGCCCCAGCATTTT.

This chain uses TRBV6-4 with TRBJ1-4, with 7 positions matching TRBD1. Per the germline V gene, CDR1 is MRHNA and CDR2 is SNTAGT. This CDR3 spans 18 amino acids. The junction had 18 bases not matched to a gene; V was cut back by 4 bases and J by 7 bases. CDR3 bases: TGTGCCAGCAGTGTAACAGGACAGGTGCCACCTCGTATTGAAAAACTGTTTTTT. Residues: CASSVTGQVPPRIEKLFF.

The genes are TRBV7-9 and TRBJ1-1; D call uncertain. CDR3 length: 15 residues. The V gene's germline CDR1 is SEHNR and CDR2 FQNEAQ (reference sequence). Trimming left V 0 bases short and J 6 bases short, with 14 bases between. The CDR3 DNA sequence: TGTGCCAGCAGCTTAGCACACGGCGGCGGAGCTGAAGCTTTCTTT. Its protein product is CASSLAHGGGAEAFF.

The chain recombines TRBV6-5 with TRBJ2-5; D is perhaps TRBD2 (5 bases). This CDR3 has 14 amino acids. V lost 2 bases and J lost 9, with 16 bases in between. Germline CDR1 MNHEY, CDR2 SVGAGI. The CDR3 is CASSYTGFGVAQYF. The DNA of the CDR3 is TGTGCCAGCAGTTACACGGGCTTCGGGGTTGCCCAGTACTTC.

V and J are TRBV5-1 and TRBJ1-1; D uncertain. This CDR3 is built from 15 residues. The ends were cut back, 4 bases at V and 7 bases at J, with 20 bases in the middle. Germline CDR1 SGHRS, CDR2 YFSETQ. The chain's CDR3 is CASSPHSGEPSEAFF. The CDR3 DNA reads as TGCGCCAGCAGCCCCCACAGCGGAGAACCCAGTGAAGCTTTCTTT.

V is TRBV11-3 and J is TRBJ2-3; the D gene is possibly TRBD2 (6 bases). Germline CDR1 reads SGHNT; CDR2 reads YENEEA. Trimming removed 5 bases at V and 4 bases at J, with 10 bases between. The CDR3 runs to 13 residues. CDR3 sequence reads: CASSASVSDTQYF. The DNA of the CDR3 is TGTGCCAGCAGCGCTAGCGTCTCAGATACGCAGTATTTT. Using reference TRBV11-3 and TRBJ2-3 for the parts outside the CDR3, the full variable domain is EAGVVQSPRYKIIEKKQPVAFWCNPISGHNTLYWYLQNLGQGPELLIRYENEEAVDDSQLPKDRFSAERLKGVDSTLKIQPAELGDSAVYLCASSASVSDTQYFGPGTRLTVL.